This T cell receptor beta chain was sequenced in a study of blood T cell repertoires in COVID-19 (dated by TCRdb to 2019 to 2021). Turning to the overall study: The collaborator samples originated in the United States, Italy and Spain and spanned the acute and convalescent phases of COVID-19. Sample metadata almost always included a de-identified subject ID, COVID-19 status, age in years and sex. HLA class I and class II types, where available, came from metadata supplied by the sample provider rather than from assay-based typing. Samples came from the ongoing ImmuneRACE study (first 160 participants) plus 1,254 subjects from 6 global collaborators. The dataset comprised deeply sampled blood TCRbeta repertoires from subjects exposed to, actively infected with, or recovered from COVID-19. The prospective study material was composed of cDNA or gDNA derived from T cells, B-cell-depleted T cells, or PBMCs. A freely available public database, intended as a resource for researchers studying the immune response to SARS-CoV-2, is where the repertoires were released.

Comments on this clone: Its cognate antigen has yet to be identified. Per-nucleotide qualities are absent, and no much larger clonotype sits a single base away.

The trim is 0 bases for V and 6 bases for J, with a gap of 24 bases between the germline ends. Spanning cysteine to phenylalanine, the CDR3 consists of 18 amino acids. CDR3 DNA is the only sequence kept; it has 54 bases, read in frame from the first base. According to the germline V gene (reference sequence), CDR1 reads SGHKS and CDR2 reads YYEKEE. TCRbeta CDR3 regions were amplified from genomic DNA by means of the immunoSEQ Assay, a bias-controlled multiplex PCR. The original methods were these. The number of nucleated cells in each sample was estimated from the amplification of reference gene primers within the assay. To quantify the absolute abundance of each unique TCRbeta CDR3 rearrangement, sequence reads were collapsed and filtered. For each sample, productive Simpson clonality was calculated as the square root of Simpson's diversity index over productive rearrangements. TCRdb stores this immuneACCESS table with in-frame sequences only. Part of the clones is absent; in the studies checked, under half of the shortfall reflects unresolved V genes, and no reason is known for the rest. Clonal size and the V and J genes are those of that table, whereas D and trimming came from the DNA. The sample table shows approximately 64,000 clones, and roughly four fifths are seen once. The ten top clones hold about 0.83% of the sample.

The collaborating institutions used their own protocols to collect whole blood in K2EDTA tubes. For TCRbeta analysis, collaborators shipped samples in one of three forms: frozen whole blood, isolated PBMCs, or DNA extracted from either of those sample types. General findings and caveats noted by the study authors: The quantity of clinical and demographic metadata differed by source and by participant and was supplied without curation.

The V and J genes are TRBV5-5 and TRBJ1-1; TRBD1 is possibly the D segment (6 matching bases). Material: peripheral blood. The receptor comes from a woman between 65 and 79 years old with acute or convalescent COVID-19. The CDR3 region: CASSLVGSRVQGRAEAFF. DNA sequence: TGTGCCAGCAGCTTGGTAGGATCTAGGGTACAGGGAAGGGCTGAAGCTTTCTTT.